Presented here are 27 T cell receptor delta chains from one specimen sequenced in a study of γδ T cells in repeated Plasmodium falciparum infection (dated by TCRdb to about 2021). Library method: multiplex PCR. TCRdb shows the sequencer as Illumina MiSeq. For TCRdb, the public reads were processed anew by CATT, and duplicate DNA sequences were folded into one row. The sample table shows about 51,000 delta-chain clones, and roughly 2% are seen once. The ten largest account for around 25% of the sample. For bulk TCR repertoire analysis, Vgamma9/Vdelta2+ and Vdelta2-negative gammadelta T cell populations were flow-sorted out of peripheral blood mononuclear cells. The sample was gamma-delta T cells from blood. These TCRs come from a pool of human donors (malaria-infected and uninfected, not separated).

This clone occurred a few times. TCRdb assigns this DNA the protein of a much larger clone, which departs from its translation at residue 8; this likely reflects a read error, and the protein shown comes from translating the DNA. V gene TRDV1 combines with J gene TRDJ1; 11 nucleotides line up with TRDD3. The J gene comes from matching the DNA to germline here; TCRdb lacks it. This CDR3 spans 26 amino acids. CDR1 and CDR2 from the germline V gene are TSWWSYY and QGS. Unmatched junction bases numbered 31, after V lost 0 bases and J lost 1 base. The CDR3 is CALGELSDPVHTSHWGIKGSTDKLIF. In DNA form, the CDR3 reads TGTGCTCTTGGGGAACTATCCGATCCGGTCCACACCTCCCACTGGGGGATAAAAGGGTCCACCGATAAACTCATCTTT.

Remarks on this clone: The mismatch at residue 23 between this DNA's translation and the TCRdb protein of a much larger clone likely reflects a read error; the protein shown is translated from the DNA. The rearrangement joins TRDV1 to TRDJ3; 9 bases agree with TRDD3. TCRdb supplies no J gene; here it was assigned by aligning the nucleotide sequence to germline. Germline V gives CDR1 TSWWSYY, CDR2 QGS. This CDR3 has 26 residues. This CDR3 is CALGELNPPTLEVWGISSWDTRRMFF. CDR3 DNA sequence: TGTGCTCTTGGGGAACTCAACCCCCCTACGTTGGAAGTCTGGGGGATTAGCTCCTGGGACACCCGACGGATGTTTTTC.

This clone came up a few times. The mismatch at residue 3 between this DNA's translation and the TCRdb protein of a much larger clone likely reflects a read error; the protein shown is translated from the DNA. The chain carries TRDV1 and TRDJ1, with TRDD3 matching over 13 bases. TCRdb is silent on the J gene; assignment here came from matching the DNA to germline. CDR1 and CDR2 (germline): TSWWSYY, QGS. The CDR3 consists of 21 residues. Here the CDR3 DNA reads TGTGCTCCTGGGGACCTCCTTCCGATCCGAACTGGGGGATACGTTACCGATAAACTCATCTTT. Encoded protein: CAPGDLLPIRTGGYVTDKLIF.

This clone has at least ten counts. With a far larger clone one base away, a read error is the likely cause. Distinct nucleotide sequences in the sample also encode this CDR3. The chain carries TRDV1 and TRDJ1; 11 nucleotides line up with TRDD3. CDR1 is TSWWSYY, CDR2 QGS, per germline. Losses at the gene ends were 5 bases for V and 1 base for J; bases not matched to a gene: 12. This CDR3 has 18 residues. CDR3 DNA sequence: TGTGCTCTTGGGAAGCCGTACTGGGGGATAGCGGGCACCGATAAACTCATCTTT. It is translated as CALGKPYWGIAGTDKLIF.

For this clone: Translating this DNA gives a protein that differs at residue 13 from the TCRdb one, which belongs to a much larger clone; a read error is likely, and the protein shown is this translation. The V gene is TRDV1, the J gene TRDJ1; 8 positions match TRDD3. TCRdb records no J gene; here it was assigned by comparing the DNA to germline. The CDR3 loop spans 17 amino acids. Germline V gives CDR1 TSWWSYY, CDR2 QGS. The V segment lost 4 bases and the J segment 7 bases; nucleotides outside the gene matches: 17. The DNA for the CDR3 is TGTGCTCTTGGGGGTAAACAACTAAGCTGGGGGAGAGGTAAACTCATCTTT. Its translation: CALGGKQLSWGRGKLIF.

About this clone itself: A far larger clone is one nucleotide away, so this likely arose from a read error. Different DNA sequences within this sample yield the same CDR3. The CDR3 DNA follows: TGTGCTCTTGGGGAATTAGGGTACACCGATAAACTCATTTTT. Residues: CALGELGYTDKLIF. The chain couples TRDV1 to TRDJ1, with D hard to call. Germline values: CDR1 TSWWSYY, CDR2 QGS. This CDR3 is 14 amino acids long.

This clone was detected only a few times. A far larger clone is a single base away, which makes a read error likely. The identical CDR3 is also encoded by other nucleotide sequences in the sample. The chain has TRDV1 and TRDJ1; maybe TRDD3 (5 bases). No J gene is reported in TCRdb; it was inferred here by comparing the DNA with germline. V dropped 3 bases and J dropped 0 bases, with 26 bases sitting between them. Germline CDR1 and CDR2: TSWWSYY and QGS. This CDR3 is built from 20 residues. The CDR3 DNA reads as TGTGCTCTTGGGGACTTCGCGGGGACTCCAAGGCGGGAGTACACCGATAAACTCATCTTT. This encodes CALGDFAGTPRREYTDKLIF.

There are many counts of this clone. The translation of this DNA and the TCRdb protein of a much larger clone differ at residue 11, probably owing to a read error; the protein shown here is translated from the DNA. DNA for the CDR3: TGTGCCTTACCGGTTCCCTTCCACCCGTCCCGTAGAGGTAAACTCATCTTT. Its translation is CALPVPFHPSRRGKLIF. The V gene is TRDV3, the J gene TRDJ1, with a possible D match to TRDD2 (6 bases). TCRdb supplies no J gene; here it was assigned by aligning the nucleotide sequence to germline. The CDR3 contains 17 residues. Trimming stripped 3 bases from V and 7 bases from J, with 30 bases between. CDR1 and CDR2 from the germline V gene are TVYSNPD and GDNSRS (reference sequence).

The rearrangement links TRDV2 to TRDJ1, with TRDD3 identical over 13 bases. TCRdb records no J gene; here it was assigned by comparing the DNA to germline. Germline CDR1 is GEAIGNYY and CDR2 is EKD. There are 20 residues in the CDR3. V lost 3 bases, J lost 1 base, and 16 bases stayed unmatched. The CDR3 here is CACDPVLGDTRDPVTDKLIF. The CDR3, as DNA: TGTGCCTGTGACCCGGTACTGGGGGATACGCGGGATCCCGTCACCGATAAACTCATCTTT.

Points on this clone: TCRdb's protein, taken from a much larger clone, differs from this DNA's translation at residue 6, likely owing to a read error; the protein displayed comes from the DNA. V usage is TRDV3 and J usage is TRDJ1, with unresolved D. TCRdb records no J gene; here it was assigned by comparing the DNA to germline. The CDR3 spans 12 residues. Trimming cost V 5 bases and J 8 bases, with 18 bases left between them. Germline V CDR1 and CDR2: TVYSNPD, GDNSRS (reference sequence). The CDR3 spells CARGAGTRKLIF. The CDR3, as DNA: TGTGCCCGAGGGGCGGGTACGCGGAAACTCATCTTT. The full variable domain, with the rest looked up from reference TRDV3 and TRDJ1, is CDKVTQSSPDQTVASGSEVVLLCTYDTVYSNPDLFWYRIRPDYSFQFVFYGDNSRSEGADFTQGRFSVKHILTQKAFHLVISPVRTEDSATYYCARGAGTRKLIFGKGTRVTVEP.

Of note for this clone: The protein TCRdb lists belongs to a much larger clone and differs from this DNA's translation at residue 8, which points to a read error; the protein shown is made from the DNA. CDR3 amino acids: CALGELHSPFLQFLRGIRTATGYTDKLIF. The DNA for the CDR3 is TGTGCTCTTGGGGAACTCCACTCCCCCTTCCTACAGTTTTTGAGGGGGATACGCACAGCTACGGGGTACACCGATAAACTCATCTTT. The chain is built from TRDV1 and TRDJ1; weak D call: TRDD3 (10 bases). TCRdb supplies no J gene; here it was assigned by aligning the nucleotide sequence to germline. Germline V CDR1 and CDR2: TSWWSYY, QGS. The germline V and J ends were trimmed by 0 bases and 0 bases, with 50 bases remaining between them. This CDR3 is 29 amino acids long.

There are many counts of this clone. A far larger clone is one base from this, pointing to a likely read error. The same CDR3 arises from other DNA sequences in this sample as well. The genes are TRDV1 and TRDJ1; D unclear. This CDR3 spans 16 amino acids. CDR1 TSWWSYY and CDR2 QGS come from the germline V gene. V was pared by 3 bases and J by 8 bases, with 22 bases between. The DNA for the CDR3 is TGTGCTCTTGGGGAGCCCCTCTGGAGTGGAAGCCCAAAACTCATCTTT. Its protein product is CALGEPLWSGSPKLIF.

On this clone itself: This likely came from a read error, as a far larger clone is one base away. This specimen includes other DNA sequences encoding the same CDR3. The chain joins TRDV2 to TRDJ1; D gene ambiguous. No J segment appears in TCRdb, so it was assigned here by matching the sequence to germline. The CDR3 has 17 amino acids. In germline, CDR1 is GEAIGNYY, CDR2 EKD. CDR3 sequence (DNA): TGTGCTTGTGACACCGTGGGACAGCCAGACCACACCGATAAACTCATCTTT. It codes for CACDTVGQPDHTDKLIF.

This clone was recorded at least ten times. This DNA translates differently at residue 7 from the TCRdb protein, which is that of a much larger clone; a read error is likely, and the protein shown is the DNA's own translation. This rearrangement joins TRDV1 to TRDJ1; TRDD3 agrees at 9 bases. The J gene is absent in TCRdb and was assigned here via DNA matching to germline. The V gene end was trimmed by 4 bases and the J gene end by 0 bases; junction bases not matched to a gene: 24. Germline CDR1 is TSWWSYY and CDR2 is QGS. There are 22 residues in the CDR3. CDR3 protein: CALGAPVHRVPYWGKYTDKLIF. The CDR3 nucleotides read TGTGCTCTTGGGGCTCCTGTCCACCGAGTCCCGTACTGGGGGAAGTACACCGATAAACTCATCTTT.

This clone was counted only a few times. TCRdb lists the protein of a much larger clone for this DNA, which differs at residue 11, so this is likely a read error; the protein given here is translated from the DNA itself. The rearrangement links TRDV1 to TRDJ1; D may be TRDD2 or TRDD3 (7 bases each). As TCRdb names no J gene, one was assigned here on the basis of a DNA match to germline. Germline V gene sequence: CDR1 TSWWSYY, CDR2 QGS. The CDR3 covers 23 residues. Deletions cut 5 bases from V and 0 bases from J, with 37 bases between. DNA for the CDR3: TGTGCTCTTGGGTCACTCTCCCATTCCTACCGGATACGCGGAAACAAGTACACCGATAAACTCATCTTT. This codes for CALGSLSHSYRIRGNKYTDKLIF.

In this sample, this clone turned up many times. The same CDR3 also results from other DNA sequences found in this sample. The DNA of the CDR3 is TGTGCTCTTGGGGAACTAAAAAGGCACTCCTACTTCCGGAGTTGGGGGGGAAACACCGATAAACTCATCTTT. Translation gives CALGELKRHSYFRSWGGNTDKLIF. The chain combines TRDV1 with TRDJ1; D may be TRDD2 or TRDD3 (6 bases each). TCRdb records no J gene; here it was assigned by comparing the DNA to germline. The CDR3 is made up of 24 amino acids. Trimming cost V 0 bases and J 0 bases, with 35 bases left between them. The germline gives CDR1 TSWWSYY, CDR2 QGS.

A word on this clone: A read error likely explains this, since a far larger clone differs by one base. This sample also contains other DNA sequences that code for the same CDR3. The V gene is TRDV3, but the J gene lacks a call. Germline V lookup: CDR1 TVYSNPD, CDR2 GDNSRS (reference sequence). The CDR3 extends over 15 amino acids. The CDR3 is CAFNLLAWYTDKLIF. The CDR3 DNA is TGTGCCTTTAACCTTCTCGCATGGTACACCGATAAGCTCATCTTT.

This clone was observed many times. The TCRdb protein comes from a much larger clone and disagrees with this DNA's translation at residue 19, likely due to a read error; the protein given here is derived from the DNA. The rearrangement joins TRDV1 to TRDJ1, with 10 bases aligning to TRDD3. Germline CDR1 TSWWSYY, CDR2 QGS. The CDR3 loop spans 21 amino acids. This chain's CDR3 is CALGEPRFLRRWGIPTDKFIF. DNA for the CDR3: TGTGCTCTTGGGGAACCCCGTTTCCTACGTAGGTGGGGGATACCAACCGATAAATTCATCTTT.

This clone was seen a few times. The protein that TCRdb holds for this DNA derives from a much larger clone and differs from the translated DNA at residue 9, which likely indicates a read error; the protein shown here is translated from the DNA. The rearrangement uses TRDV2 and TRDJ1, with 8 bases lining up with TRDD3. The J gene was missing in TCRdb and was found by matching the end of the DNA to germline. In germline, CDR1 is GEAIGNYY, CDR2 EKD. This CDR3 is 13 amino acids long. CDR3 bases: TGTGCCTGTTGGGGGATTGGGACCGTTAAACTCATCTTT. It specifies CACWGIGTVKLIF.

This clone was observed a handful of times. TCRdb shows a much larger clone's protein in place of this DNA's translation, and the two differ at residue 7, likely through a read error; the protein shown is translated from the DNA. The chain recombines TRDV1 with TRDJ1; D assignment may be TRDD2 or TRDD3 (5 bases each). Trimming pared 4 bases from V and 3 bases from J, leaving 42 bases between. The length of the CDR3 is 24 residues. Germline V gene data show CDR1 as TSWWSYY and CDR2 as QGS. CDR3 nucleotides: TGTGCTCTTGGGGGTTTTAGCTGCCATATTCCTTCGTGCCAGTACTTGGGGTCGGCCGATAAACTCATCTTT. Translated, it gives CALGGFSCHIPSCQYLGSADKLIF.

This clone was picked up many times. A far larger clone is one base from this, pointing to a likely read error. Other DNA sequences of this sample code for an identical CDR3. No J gene was assigned, while the V gene was called as TRDV1; the table's D call, TRDD3, was not checked against the DNA. Germline CDR1 is TSWWSYY and CDR2 is QGS. The CDR3 is 26 amino acids. CDR3 sequence (DNA): TGTGCTCTTGGGGAACTCAACCCCCCTACGTTGGAAGTCTGGGGGATTAGCTCCTGGGACACCCGACAGATGTTCTTC. It codes for CALGELNPPTLEVWGISSWDTRQMFF.

The sample holds a few counts of this clone. With only one base between it and a far larger clone, this is likely a read error. The sample has other DNA sequences that encode this CDR3 too. The V gene is TRDV1, the J gene TRDJ1, with 10 bases identical to TRDD3. No J gene was available from TCRdb, and it was assigned here by a germline match of the DNA. This CDR3 is 21 amino acids long. Germline CDR1 TSWWSYY, CDR2 QGS. In DNA form, the CDR3 reads TGTGCCCTTGGGGCCACTGGTGCTCCTACTATCGTGAGGGGGATACGCGGTAAACTCATCTTT. Residues: CALGATGAPTIVRGIRGKLIF.

This clone was recorded a few times. A much more abundant neighbour one base away suggests this may be a read error. The chain carries TRDV1 and TRDJ1, with 11 bases identical to TRDD3. No J gene was available from TCRdb, and it was assigned here by a germline match of the DNA. The CDR3 covers 17 residues. In germline, CDR1 is TSWWSYY, CDR2 QGS. The CDR3 region has the DNA TGTGCCCTTGGGGAATTTCCCGTACTGGGGGATAGCGATAAACTCATCTTT. Encoded protein: CALGEFPVLGDSDKLIF.

A remark on this clone: TCRdb pairs this DNA with a much larger clone's protein that differs at residue 16, likely a read error; the protein shown was translated from the DNA. V usage is TRDV1 and J usage is TRDJ1, with D possibly being TRDD3 (6 bases). This CDR3 region has 20 residues. In germline, CDR1 is TSWWSYY, CDR2 QGS. CDR3 region: CALGEHSPPLYWEKTVKLIF. The CDR3 nucleotides are TGTGCTCTTGGGGAACATTCCCCCCCACTTTACTGGGAGAAAACCGTTAAACTCATCTTT.

This clone was detected only a few times. This DNA's translation differs at residue 12 from TCRdb's protein, which comes from a much larger clone; a read error is likely, and the protein shown is translated from the DNA. Here the CDR3 reads CALGESFTFLQVPYWGIDQNTDKLIF. The CDR3 bases are TGTGCTCTTGGGGAGTCTTTTACCTTCCTACAAGTCCCATACTGGGGGATAGACCAGAACACCGATAAACTCATCTTT. The rearrangement uses TRDV1 and TRDJ1; 11 bases align to TRDD3. Assignment of the J gene here rests on matching the DNA to germline, because TCRdb gives none. J lost 0 bases, V lost 3 bases, and 33 bases had no gene match. This CDR3 comprises 26 residues. Germline V gives CDR1 TSWWSYY, CDR2 QGS.

This clone appeared a few times. TCRdb pairs this DNA with a much larger clone's protein that differs at residue 9, likely a read error; the protein shown was translated from the DNA. The CDR3 loop reads CAEISLGDIDKLIF. The CDR3 DNA reads TGTGCCGAAATTTCGCTGGGGGATATCGATAAACTCATCTTT. The chain carries TRDV3 and TRDJ1; 10 bases align to TRDD3. No J gene is reported in TCRdb; it was inferred here by comparing the DNA with germline. Germline CDR1 and CDR2: TVYSNPD and GDNSRS (reference sequence). CDR3 length equals 14 residues. The V gene end was trimmed by 5 bases and the J gene end by 4 bases; junction bases not matched to a gene: 10.

This clone was picked up many times. The J gene is TRDJ1, the V gene TRDV1; TRDD3 aligns across 7 bases. The J gene comes from matching the DNA to germline here; TCRdb lacks it. The germline V gene has CDR1 TSWWSYY and CDR2 QGS. This CDR3 spans 17 amino acids. Germline trimming cut 3 bases from V and 2 bases from J; bases unmatched to any gene: 12. For the CDR3, the DNA is TGTGCTCTTGGGGACCACCCCGACTACTGGGGAACCGATAAACTCATCTTT. The encoded protein is CALGDHPDYWGTDKLIF.